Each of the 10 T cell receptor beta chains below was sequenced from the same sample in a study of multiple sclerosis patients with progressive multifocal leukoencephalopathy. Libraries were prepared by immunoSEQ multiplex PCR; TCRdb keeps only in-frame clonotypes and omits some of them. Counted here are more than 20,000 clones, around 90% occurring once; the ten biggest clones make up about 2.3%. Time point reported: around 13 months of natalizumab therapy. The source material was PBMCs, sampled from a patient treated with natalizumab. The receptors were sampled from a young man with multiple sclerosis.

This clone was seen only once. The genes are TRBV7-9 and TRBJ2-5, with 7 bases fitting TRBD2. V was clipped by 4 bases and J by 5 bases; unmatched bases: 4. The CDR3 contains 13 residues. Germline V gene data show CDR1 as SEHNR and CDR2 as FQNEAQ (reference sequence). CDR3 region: CASSSAGRETQYF. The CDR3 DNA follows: TGTGCCAGCAGCTCCGCCGGGAGGGAGACCCAGTACTTC. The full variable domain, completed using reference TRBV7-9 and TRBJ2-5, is DTGVSQNPRHKITKRGQNVTFRCDPISEHNRLYWYRQTLGQGPEFLTYFQNEAQLEKSRLLSDRFSAERPKGSFSTLEIQRTEQGDSAMYLCASSSAGRETQYFGPGTRLLVL.

The CDR3 loop is CASSFGESTDTQYF. The CDR3 nucleotides read TGTGCCAGCAGCTTCGGAGAAAGCACAGATACGCAGTATTTT. J is TRBJ2-3 and V is TRBV7-9; D unresolved. Germline CDR1 is SEHNR and CDR2 is FQNEAQ (reference sequence). The CDR3 runs to 14 residues. Trimming shortened V by 3 bases and J by 0 bases, and 7 bases separated the two germline ends.

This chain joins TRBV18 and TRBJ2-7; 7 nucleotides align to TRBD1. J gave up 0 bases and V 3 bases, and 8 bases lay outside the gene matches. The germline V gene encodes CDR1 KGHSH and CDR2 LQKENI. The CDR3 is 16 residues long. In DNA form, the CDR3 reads TGTGCCAGCTCACCGGACAGGTTCCCAAGCTCCTACGAGCAGTACTTC. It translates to CASSPDRFPSSYEQYF.

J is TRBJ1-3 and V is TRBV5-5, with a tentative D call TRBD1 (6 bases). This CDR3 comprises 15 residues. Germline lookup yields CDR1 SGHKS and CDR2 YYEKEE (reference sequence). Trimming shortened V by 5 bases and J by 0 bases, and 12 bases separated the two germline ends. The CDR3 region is CASRLDRSSGNTIYF. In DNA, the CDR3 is TGTGCCAGCAGACTAGACAGGAGCTCTGGAAACACCATATATTTT. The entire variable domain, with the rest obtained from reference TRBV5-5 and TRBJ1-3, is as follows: DAGVTQSPTHLIKTRGQQVTLRCSPISGHKSVSWYQQVLGQGPQFIFQYYEKEERGRGNFPDRFSARQFPNYSSELNVNALLLGDSALYLCASRLDRSSGNTIYFGEGSWLTVV.

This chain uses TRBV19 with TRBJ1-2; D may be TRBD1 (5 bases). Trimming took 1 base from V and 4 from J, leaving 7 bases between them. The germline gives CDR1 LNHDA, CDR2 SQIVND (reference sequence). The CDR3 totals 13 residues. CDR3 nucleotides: TGTGCCAGTAGTATAGGCGGGGGCTATGGCTACACCTTC. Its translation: CASSIGGGYGYTF.

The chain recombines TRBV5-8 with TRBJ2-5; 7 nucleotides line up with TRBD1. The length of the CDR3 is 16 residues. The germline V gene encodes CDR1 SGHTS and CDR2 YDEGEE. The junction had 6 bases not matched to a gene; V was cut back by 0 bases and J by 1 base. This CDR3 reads CASSLGGGQIQETQYF. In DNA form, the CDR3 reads TGTGCCAGCAGCTTGGGAGGGGGACAGATCCAAGAGACCCAGTACTTC.

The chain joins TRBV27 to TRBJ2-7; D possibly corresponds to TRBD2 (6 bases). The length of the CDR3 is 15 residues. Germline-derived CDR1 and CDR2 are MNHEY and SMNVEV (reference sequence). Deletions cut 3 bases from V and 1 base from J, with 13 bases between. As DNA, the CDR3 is TGTGCCAGCAGTTTGGAGGGCGCCGGTTCCTACGAGCAGTACTTC. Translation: CASSLEGAGSYEQYF.

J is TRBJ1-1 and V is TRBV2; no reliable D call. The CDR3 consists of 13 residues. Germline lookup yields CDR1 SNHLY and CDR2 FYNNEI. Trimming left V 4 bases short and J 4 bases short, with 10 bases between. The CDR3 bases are TGTGCCAGCAGTGTGGGTTGGGGCACTGAAGCTTTCTTT. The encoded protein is CASSVGWGTEAFF.

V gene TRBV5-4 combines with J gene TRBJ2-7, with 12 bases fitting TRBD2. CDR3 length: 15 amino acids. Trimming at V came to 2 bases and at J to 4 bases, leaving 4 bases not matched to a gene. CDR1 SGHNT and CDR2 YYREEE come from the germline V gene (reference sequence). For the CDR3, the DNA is TGTGCCAGCAGCTTCCTAGCGGGAGGGCCTTACGAGCAGTACTTC. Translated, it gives CASSFLAGGPYEQYF.

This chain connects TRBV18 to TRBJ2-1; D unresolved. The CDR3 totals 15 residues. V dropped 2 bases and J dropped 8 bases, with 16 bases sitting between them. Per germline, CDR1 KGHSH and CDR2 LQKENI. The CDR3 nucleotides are TGTGCCAGCTCACCAACCGATACCGCGGTCCATGAGCAGTTCTTC. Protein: CASSPTDTAVHEQFF.